The 18 T cell receptor beta chains given below trace back to one sample, sequenced in a study of identical twins. TCRdb re-called the 5' RACE reads with MiXCR, one entry per CDR3 protein. This table holds roughly 1.6 million distinct CDR3 sequences, 32% found once. Sequenced sample: cord blood. The receptors derive from a newborn girl in good health.

The chain uses TRBV15 and TRBJ2-1; unclear D gene. The ends were cut back, 4 bases at V and 5 bases at J, with 6 bases in the middle. The CDR3 is 12 amino acids. Germline V lookup: CDR1 LNHNV, CDR2 YYDKDF (reference sequence). CDR3 nucleotide sequence: TGTGCCACCAGCACCCACCACAATGAGCAGTTCTTC. Translating it yields CATSTHHNEQFF.

The chain links TRBV20-1 to TRBJ2-4; possible D gene TRBD2, 5 bases. The germline CDR1 and CDR2 sequences are DFQATT and SNEGSKA (reference sequence). Trimming stripped 3 bases from V and 6 bases from J, with 12 bases between. The CDR3 extends over 13 amino acids. CDR3 coding DNA: TGCAGTGCTAGTTGGGAGCAGAGAAACATTCAGTACTTC. Translated: CSASWEQRNIQYF.

This clonotype has a handful of counts. The rearrangement uses TRBV20-1 and TRBJ1-1; possibly TRBD1 for D (5 bases). Germline V CDR1 and CDR2: DFQATT, SNEGSKA (reference sequence). V lost 7 bases to trimming and J lost 5 bases, with 14 bases between them. This CDR3 is 12 amino acids long. CDR3 in DNA: TGCAGTGGATTAAATTGGGGGACTGAAGCTTTCTTT. This codes for CSGLNWGTEAFF.

This clonotype has only one observation. The V call is TRBV20-1, the J call TRBJ2-3; weak D call: TRBD1 (6 bases). This CDR3 contains 15 residues. The germline gives CDR1 DFQATT, CDR2 SNEGSKA (reference sequence). V was pared by 5 bases and J by 1 base, with 16 bases between. CDR3 nucleotide sequence: TGCAGTGCTTCGAAAGCAGCAGGGGGCACAGATACGCAGTATTTT. Translating it yields CSASKAAGGTDTQYF.

Comment on this clonotype: An end of the junction does not agree with germline; a read error may underlie this. J is TRBJ1-1 and V is TRBV20-1; possibly TRBD1 for D (6 bases). The CDR3 is 12 amino acids. Germline-derived CDR1 and CDR2 are DFQATT and SNEGSKA (reference sequence). CDR3 amino acids: CNARGDPREAFF. CDR3 DNA: TGCAATGCTAGGGGGGACCCACGTGAAGCTTTCTTT.

V and J are TRBV2 and TRBJ2-7, with D possibly matching TRBD2 (6 bases). Trimming shortened V by 5 bases and J by 0 bases, and 11 bases separated the two germline ends. CDR3 size: 14 residues. Germline-derived CDR1 and CDR2 are SNHLY and FYNNEI. DNA of the CDR3: TGTGCCAGCAGTAACGGGGGACCCTCCTACGAGCAGTACTTC. The encoded protein is CASSNGGPSYEQYF.

This clonotype was seen a handful of times. The V and J genes are TRBV20-1 and TRBJ2-7, with TRBD2 matching 7 bases. There are 15 residues in the CDR3. The germline V gene encodes CDR1 DFQATT and CDR2 SNEGSKA (reference sequence). Trimming at V came to 2 bases and at J to 3 bases, leaving 10 bases not matched to a gene. In DNA, the CDR3 is TGCAGTGCTAGACCCAGTCGGGCTAGCGGCTACGAGCAGTACTTC. It is translated as CSARPSRASGYEQYF.

This chain joins TRBV4-1 and TRBJ2-4; 7 bases align to TRBD1. Gene TRBJ2-7 matches the end of the DNA better, so the J call may be wrong. Germline loops: CDR1 MGHRA, CDR2 YSYEKL. The CDR3 extends over 13 amino acids. CDR3 in amino acids: CASSRLRTGEQYF. The DNA of the CDR3 is TGCGCCAGCAGCCGACTTCGGACAGGCGAGCAGTACTTC.

This rearrangement joins TRBV20-1 to TRBJ2-7; weak D call: TRBD2 (5 bases). This CDR3 has 15 amino acids. Between the trimmed V and J ends, which lost 0 bases and 7 bases, there was a span of 19 bases. Germline V lookup: CDR1 DFQATT, CDR2 SNEGSKA (reference sequence). The CDR3 loop is CSAREPTRPYNEQYF. The CDR3 DNA follows: TGCAGTGCTAGAGAGCCAACTAGACCGTACAATGAGCAGTACTTC.

The rearrangement joins TRBV5-1 to TRBJ2-7, with a tentative D call TRBD2 (6 bases). Germline V gene sequence: CDR1 SGHRS, CDR2 YFSETQ. V was clipped by 4 bases and J by 3 bases, with 17 bases between them. This CDR3 spans 15 amino acids. The CDR3 region is CASSLTGDFHYEQYF. CDR3 sequence (DNA): TGCGCCAGCAGCCTTACGGGGGACTTTCACTACGAGCAGTACTTC.

This sequence joins TRBV20-1 and TRBJ2-5; no clear D. V lost 4 bases, J lost 4 bases, and 10 bases lay in between. The CDR3 runs to 12 residues. Germline CDR1 and CDR2: DFQATT and SNEGSKA (reference sequence). CDR3 in DNA: TGCAGTGCTATTAAGTCTGGAGAGACCCAGTACTTC. This codes for CSAIKSGETQYF.

V is TRBV20-1 and J is TRBJ2-7; possibly TRBD2 for D (7 bases). This CDR3 region has 13 residues. With 5 bases removed from V and 4 bases from J, the gap between germline ends came to 15 bases. Looked up from germline, CDR1 is DFQATT and CDR2 is SNEGSKA (reference sequence). CDR3 nucleotide sequence: TGCAGTGCTGCAGGGGAGGGAGGATACGAGCAGTACTTC. Its translation: CSAAGEGGYEQYF.

This clonotype was picked up many times. The J gene is TRBJ1-1, the V gene TRBV29-1; possibly TRBD1 for D (6 bases). The V end lost 3 bases, the J end lost 1 base, and 6 bases lay between the germline ends. From germline, CDR1 is SQVTM and CDR2 ANQGSEA. The CDR3 sequence is 12 residues long. CDR3: CSVEGANTEAFF. The CDR3, as DNA: TGCAGCGTTGAGGGGGCGAACACTGAAGCTTTCTTT. Full variable domain (missing parts from reference TRBV29-1 and TRBJ1-1): SAVISQKPSRDICQRGTSLTIQCQVDSQVTMMFWYRQQPGQSLTLIATANQGSEATYESGFVIDKFPISRPNLTFSTLTVSNMSPEDSSIYLCSVEGANTEAFFGQGTRLTVV.

The rearrangement joins TRBV4-1 to TRBJ2-1; D not resolved. The CDR3 length is 14 residues. Germline-derived CDR1 and CDR2 are MGHRA and YSYEKL. The V and J ends lost 4 bases and 9 bases respectively, with 16 bases between them. CDR3 bases: TGCGCCAGCAGCCCAGACTCCCGCCACAGTGAGCAGTTCTTC. Translated, it gives CASSPDSRHSEQFF.

V gene TRBV10-3 combines with J gene TRBJ1-5; D is ambiguous. V dropped 3 bases and J dropped 0 bases, with 6 bases sitting between them. The CDR3 covers 14 residues. Germline lookup yields CDR1 ENHRY and CDR2 SYGVKD. In DNA, the CDR3 is TGTGCCATCAGTGATAGGATTAGCAATCAGCCCCAGCATTTT. It is translated as CAISDRISNQPQHF.

The chain employs TRBV12-3 or TRBV12-4 and TRBJ1-6; TRBD1 might be the D (6 bases). V was clipped by 2 bases and J by 6 bases, with 8 bases between them. The CDR3 sequence is 14 residues long. This chain's CDR3 is CASSLRQVNSPLHF. In DNA, the CDR3 is TGTGCCAGCAGTTTAAGACAGGTTAATTCACCCCTCCACTTT.

This clonotype turned up a few times. CDR3 nucleotide sequence: TGTGCCAGCAGCTTAGGGGGGAGGGGGACCCAGTACTTC. It is translated as CASSLGGRGTQYF. This chain connects TRBV7-2 to TRBJ2-5, with TRBD2 identical over 7 bases. In germline, CDR1 is SGHTA, CDR2 FQGNSA. The length of the CDR3 is 13 residues. J lost 7 bases, V lost 1 base, and 3 bases had no gene match.

The rearrangement uses TRBV7-9 and TRBJ2-3; D perhaps matches TRBD1 (6 bases). Trimming stripped 5 bases from V and 8 bases from J, with 11 bases between. Germline V gene sequence: CDR1 SEHNR, CDR2 FQNEAQ (reference sequence). The CDR3 is 12 amino acids. The CDR3 DNA is TGTGCCAGCAGCCCACCAGGGGTTACGCAGTATTTT. This sequence encodes CASSPPGVTQYF.